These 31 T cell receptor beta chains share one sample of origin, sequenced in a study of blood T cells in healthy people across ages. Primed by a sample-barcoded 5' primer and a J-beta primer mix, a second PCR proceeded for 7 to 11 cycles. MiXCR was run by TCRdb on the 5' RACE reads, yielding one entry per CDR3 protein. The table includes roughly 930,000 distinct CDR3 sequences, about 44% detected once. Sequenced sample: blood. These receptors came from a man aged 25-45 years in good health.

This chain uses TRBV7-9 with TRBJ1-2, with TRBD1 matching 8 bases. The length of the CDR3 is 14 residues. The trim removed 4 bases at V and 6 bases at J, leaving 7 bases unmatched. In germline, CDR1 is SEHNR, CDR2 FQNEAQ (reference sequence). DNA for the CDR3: TGTGCCAGCAGCTCCTTGGGACAGGTTAATGGCTACACCTTC. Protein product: CASSSLGQVNGYTF. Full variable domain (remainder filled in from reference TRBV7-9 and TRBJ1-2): DTGVSQNPRHKITKRGQNVTFRCDPISEHNRLYWYRQTLGQGPEFLTYFQNEAQLEKSRLLSDRFSAERPKGSFSTLEIQRTEQGDSAMYLCASSSLGQVNGYTFGSGTRLTVV.

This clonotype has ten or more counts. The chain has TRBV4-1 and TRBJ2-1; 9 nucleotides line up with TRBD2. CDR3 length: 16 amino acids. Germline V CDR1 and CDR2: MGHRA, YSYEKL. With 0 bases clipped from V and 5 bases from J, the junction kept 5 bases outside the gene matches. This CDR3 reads CASSQEGAGGHNEQFF. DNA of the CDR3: TGCGCCAGCAGCCAAGAGGGTGCGGGGGGGCACAATGAGCAGTTCTTC.

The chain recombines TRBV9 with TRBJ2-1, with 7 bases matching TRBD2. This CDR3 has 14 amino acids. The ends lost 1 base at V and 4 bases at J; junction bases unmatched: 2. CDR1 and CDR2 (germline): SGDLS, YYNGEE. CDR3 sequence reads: CASSVRDYYNEQFF. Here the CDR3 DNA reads TGTGCCAGCAGCGTAAGGGACTATTACAATGAGCAGTTCTTC.

Written as DNA, the CDR3 is TGTGCCAGCTCCGAGGGTAGCGGGGATACGCAGTATTTT. Protein: CASSEGSGDTQYF. This chain joins TRBV25-1 and TRBJ2-3; TRBD2 matches 7 bases. The length of the CDR3 is 13 residues. Trimming took 8 bases from V and 6 from J; bases not matched to a gene: 8. Looked up from germline, CDR1 is MGHDK and CDR2 is SYGVNS.

The CDR3 protein is CASSLFASGGFTDTQYF. DNA of the CDR3: TGCGCCAGCAGCTTGTTCGCTAGCGGGGGATTCACAGATACGCAGTATTTT. The chain combines TRBV5-1 with TRBJ2-3, with TRBD2 matching 10 bases. The CDR3 runs to 17 residues. CDR1 is SGHRS and CDR2 is YFSETQ in the germline V gene. The V gene end was trimmed by 1 base and the J gene end by 2 bases; junction bases not matched to a gene: 7.

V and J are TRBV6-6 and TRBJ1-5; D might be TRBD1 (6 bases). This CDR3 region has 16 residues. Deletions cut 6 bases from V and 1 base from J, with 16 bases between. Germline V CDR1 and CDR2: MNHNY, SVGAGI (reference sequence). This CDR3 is CASRPTGIASNQPQHF. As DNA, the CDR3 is TGTGCCAGCAGACCGACAGGTATAGCGAGCAATCAGCCCCAGCATTTT.

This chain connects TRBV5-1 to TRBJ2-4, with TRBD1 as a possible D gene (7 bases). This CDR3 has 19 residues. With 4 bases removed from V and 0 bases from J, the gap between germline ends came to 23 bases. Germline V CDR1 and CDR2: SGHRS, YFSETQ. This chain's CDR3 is CASSGWGLQGERAKNIQYF. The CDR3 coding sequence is TGCGCCAGCAGCGGATGGGGACTCCAGGGGGAGAGAGCCAAAAACATTCAGTACTTC. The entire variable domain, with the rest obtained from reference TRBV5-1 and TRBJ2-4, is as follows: KAGVTQTPRYLIKTRGQQVTLSCSPISGHRSVSWYQQTPGQGLQFLFEYFSETQRNKGNFPGRFSGRQFSNSRSEMNVSTLELGDSALYLCASSGWGLQGERAKNIQYFGAGTRLSVL.

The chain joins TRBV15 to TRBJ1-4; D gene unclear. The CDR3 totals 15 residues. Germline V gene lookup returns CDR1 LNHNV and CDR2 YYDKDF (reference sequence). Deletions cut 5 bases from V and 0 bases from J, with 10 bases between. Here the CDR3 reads CATSDFQATNEKLFF. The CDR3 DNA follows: TGTGCCACCAGCGACTTCCAAGCAACTAATGAAAAACTGTTTTTT.

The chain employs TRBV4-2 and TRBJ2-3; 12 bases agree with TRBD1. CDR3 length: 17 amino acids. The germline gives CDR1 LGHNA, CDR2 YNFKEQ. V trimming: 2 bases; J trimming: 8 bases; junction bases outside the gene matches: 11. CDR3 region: CASSQLVGDRGPGTQYF. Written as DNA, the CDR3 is TGTGCCAGCAGCCAACTCGTCGGGGACAGGGGGCCAGGTACGCAGTATTTT.

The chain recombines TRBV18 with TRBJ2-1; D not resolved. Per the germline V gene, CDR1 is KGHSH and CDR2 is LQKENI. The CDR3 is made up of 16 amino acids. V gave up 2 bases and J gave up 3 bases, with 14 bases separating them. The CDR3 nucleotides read TGTGCCAGCTCACCAACGAGTATGGGGATCTACAATGAGCAGTTCTTC. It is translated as CASSPTSMGIYNEQFF.

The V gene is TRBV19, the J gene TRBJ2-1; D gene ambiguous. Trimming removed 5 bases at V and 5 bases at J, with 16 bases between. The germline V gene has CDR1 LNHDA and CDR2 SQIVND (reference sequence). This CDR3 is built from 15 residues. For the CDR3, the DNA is TGTGCCAGTAGTCCCGGATGGACGGAACACAATGAGCAGTTCTTC. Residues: CASSPGWTEHNEQFF.

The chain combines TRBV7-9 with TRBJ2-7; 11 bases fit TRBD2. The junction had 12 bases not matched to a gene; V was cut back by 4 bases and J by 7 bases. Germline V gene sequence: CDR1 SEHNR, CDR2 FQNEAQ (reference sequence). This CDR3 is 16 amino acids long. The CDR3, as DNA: TGTGCCAGCAGCTCCTTAGCGGGGGGGACTAACAATGAGCAGTACTTC. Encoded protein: CASSSLAGGTNNEQYF.

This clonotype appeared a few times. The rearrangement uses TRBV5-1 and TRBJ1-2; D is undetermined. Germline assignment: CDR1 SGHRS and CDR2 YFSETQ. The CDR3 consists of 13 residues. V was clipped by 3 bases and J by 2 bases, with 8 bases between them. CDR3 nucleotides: TGCGCCAGCAGCTGGACCGTGAACTATGGCTACACCTTC. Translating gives CASSWTVNYGYTF.

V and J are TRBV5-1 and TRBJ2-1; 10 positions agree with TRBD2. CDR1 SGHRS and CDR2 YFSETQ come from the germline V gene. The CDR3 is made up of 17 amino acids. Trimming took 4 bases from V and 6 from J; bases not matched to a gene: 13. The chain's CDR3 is CASSPRHKAGGRNEQFF. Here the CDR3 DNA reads TGCGCCAGCAGCCCAAGGCACAAAGCGGGGGGGCGCAATGAGCAGTTCTTC. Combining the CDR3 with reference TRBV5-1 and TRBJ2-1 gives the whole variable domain KAGVTQTPRYLIKTRGQQVTLSCSPISGHRSVSWYQQTPGQGLQFLFEYFSETQRNKGNFPGRFSGRQFSNSRSEMNVSTLELGDSALYLCASSPRHKAGGRNEQFFGPGTRLTVL.

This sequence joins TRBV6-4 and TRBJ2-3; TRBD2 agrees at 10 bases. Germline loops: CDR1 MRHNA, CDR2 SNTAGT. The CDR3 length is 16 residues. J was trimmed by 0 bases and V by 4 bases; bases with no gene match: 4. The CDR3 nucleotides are TGTGCCAGCAGTGCCGGGACTAGCGTCAGCACAGATACGCAGTATTTT. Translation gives CASSAGTSVSTDTQYF.

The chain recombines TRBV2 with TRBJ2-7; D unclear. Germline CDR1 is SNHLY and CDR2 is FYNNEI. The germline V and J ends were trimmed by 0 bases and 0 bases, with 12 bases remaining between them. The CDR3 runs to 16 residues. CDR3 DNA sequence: TGTGCCAGCAGTGAAGCAGGGCCTCCGAGCTCCTACGAGCAGTACTTC. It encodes CASSEAGPPSSYEQYF.

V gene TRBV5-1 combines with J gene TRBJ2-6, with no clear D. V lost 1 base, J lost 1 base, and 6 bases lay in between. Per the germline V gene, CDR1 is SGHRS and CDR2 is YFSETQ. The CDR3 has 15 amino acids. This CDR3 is CASSLIESGANVLTF. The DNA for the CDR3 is TGCGCCAGCAGCTTGATTGAATCTGGGGCCAACGTCCTGACTTTC.

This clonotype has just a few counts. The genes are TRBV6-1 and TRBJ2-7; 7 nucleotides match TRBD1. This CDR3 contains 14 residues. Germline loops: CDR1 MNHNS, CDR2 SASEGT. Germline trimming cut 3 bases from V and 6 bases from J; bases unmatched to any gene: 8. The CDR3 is CASSDLGNRGEQYF. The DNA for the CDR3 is TGTGCCAGCAGTGACCTGGGGAACAGGGGCGAGCAGTACTTC.

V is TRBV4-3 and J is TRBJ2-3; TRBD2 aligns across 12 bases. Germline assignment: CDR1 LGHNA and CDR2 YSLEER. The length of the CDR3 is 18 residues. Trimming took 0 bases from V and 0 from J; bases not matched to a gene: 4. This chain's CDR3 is CASSQETSGGRSTDTQYF. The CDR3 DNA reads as TGCGCCAGCAGCCAAGAAACTAGCGGGGGGAGAAGCACAGATACGCAGTATTTT.

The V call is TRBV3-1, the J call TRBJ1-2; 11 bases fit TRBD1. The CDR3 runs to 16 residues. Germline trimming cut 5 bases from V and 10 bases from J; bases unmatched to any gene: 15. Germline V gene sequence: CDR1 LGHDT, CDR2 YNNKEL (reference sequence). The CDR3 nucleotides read TGTGCCAGCAGCACGACAATCACCGGGACAGGGGGAGACTACACCTTC. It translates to CASSTTITGTGGDYTF.

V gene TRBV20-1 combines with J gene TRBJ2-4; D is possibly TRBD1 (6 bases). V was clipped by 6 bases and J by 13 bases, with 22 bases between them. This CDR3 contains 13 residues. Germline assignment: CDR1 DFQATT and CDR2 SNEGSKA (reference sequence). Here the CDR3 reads CSAVGTRHREQYF. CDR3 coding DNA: TGCAGTGCGGTAGGGACGAGACACAGGGAGCAGTACTTC.

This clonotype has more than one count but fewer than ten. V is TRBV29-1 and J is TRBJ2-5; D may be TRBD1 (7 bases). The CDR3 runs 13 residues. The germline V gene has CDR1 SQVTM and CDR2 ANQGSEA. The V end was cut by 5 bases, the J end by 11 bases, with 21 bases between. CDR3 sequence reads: CSVSSGGFREQYF. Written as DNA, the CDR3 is TGCAGCGTTTCATCAGGGGGGTTTCGGGAGCAGTACTTC.

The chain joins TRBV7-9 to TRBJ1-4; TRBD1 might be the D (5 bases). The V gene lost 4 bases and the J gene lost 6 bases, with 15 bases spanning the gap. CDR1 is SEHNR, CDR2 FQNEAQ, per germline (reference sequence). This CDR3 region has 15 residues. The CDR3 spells CASSWQGRVDEKLFF. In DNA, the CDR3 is TGTGCCAGCAGCTGGCAGGGCAGAGTGGATGAAAAACTGTTTTTT.

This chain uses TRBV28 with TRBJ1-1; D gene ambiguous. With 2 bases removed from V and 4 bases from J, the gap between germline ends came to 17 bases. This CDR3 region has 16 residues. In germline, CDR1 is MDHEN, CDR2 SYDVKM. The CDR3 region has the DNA TGTGCCAGCAGTTTAGTAGGGATTCGAGCGAGCACTGAAGCTTTCTTT. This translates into CASSLVGIRASTEAFF.

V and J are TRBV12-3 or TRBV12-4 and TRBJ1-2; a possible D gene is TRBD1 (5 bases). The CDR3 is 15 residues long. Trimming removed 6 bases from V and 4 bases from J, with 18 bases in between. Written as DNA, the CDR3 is TGTGCCAGCAGCCCCGAAGCAGGGTTCCTCTATGGCTACACCTTC. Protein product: CASSPEAGFLYGYTF.

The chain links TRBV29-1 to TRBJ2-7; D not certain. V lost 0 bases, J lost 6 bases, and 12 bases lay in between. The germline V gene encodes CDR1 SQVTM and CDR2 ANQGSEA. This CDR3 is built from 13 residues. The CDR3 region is CSVEDFVVGEQYF. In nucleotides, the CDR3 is TGCAGCGTTGAAGACTTCGTCGTGGGCGAGCAGTACTTC.

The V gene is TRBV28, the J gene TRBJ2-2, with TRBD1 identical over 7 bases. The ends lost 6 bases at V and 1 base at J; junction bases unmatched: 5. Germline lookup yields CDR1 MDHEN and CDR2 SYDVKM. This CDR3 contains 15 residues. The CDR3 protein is CASSTGDRNTGELFF. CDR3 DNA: TGTGCCAGCAGCACAGGGGACAGGAACACCGGGGAGCTGTTTTTT.

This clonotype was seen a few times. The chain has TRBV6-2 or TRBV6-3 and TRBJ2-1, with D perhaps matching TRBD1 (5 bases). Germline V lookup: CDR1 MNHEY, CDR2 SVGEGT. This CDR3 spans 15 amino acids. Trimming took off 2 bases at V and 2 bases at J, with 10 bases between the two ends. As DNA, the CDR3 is TGTGCCAGCAGTTACGTGGACACCACCTACAATGAGCAGTTCTTC. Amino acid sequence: CASSYVDTTYNEQFF.

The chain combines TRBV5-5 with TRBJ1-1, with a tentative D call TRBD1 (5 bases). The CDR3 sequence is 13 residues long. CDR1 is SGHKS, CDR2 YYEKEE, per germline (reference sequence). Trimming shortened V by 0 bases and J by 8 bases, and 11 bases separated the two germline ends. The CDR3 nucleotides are TGTGCCAGCAGCTTGGGATGGGGGACCGAAGCTTTCTTT. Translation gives CASSLGWGTEAFF. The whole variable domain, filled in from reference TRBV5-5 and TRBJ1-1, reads DAGVTQSPTHLIKTRGQQVTLRCSPISGHKSVSWYQQVLGQGPQFIFQYYEKEERGRGNFPDRFSARQFPNYSSELNVNALLLGDSALYLCASSLGWGTEAFFGQGTRLTVV.

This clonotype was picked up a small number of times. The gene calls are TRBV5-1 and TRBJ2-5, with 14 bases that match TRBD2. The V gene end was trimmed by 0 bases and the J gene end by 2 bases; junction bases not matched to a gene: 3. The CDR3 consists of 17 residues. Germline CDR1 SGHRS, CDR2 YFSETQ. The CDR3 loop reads CASSLGTSGGIQETQYF. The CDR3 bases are TGCGCCAGCAGCTTGGGGACTAGCGGGGGGATTCAAGAGACCCAGTACTTC. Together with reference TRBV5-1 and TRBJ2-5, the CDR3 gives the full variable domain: KAGVTQTPRYLIKTRGQQVTLSCSPISGHRSVSWYQQTPGQGLQFLFEYFSETQRNKGNFPGRFSGRQFSNSRSEMNVSTLELGDSALYLCASSLGTSGGIQETQYFGPGTRLLVL.

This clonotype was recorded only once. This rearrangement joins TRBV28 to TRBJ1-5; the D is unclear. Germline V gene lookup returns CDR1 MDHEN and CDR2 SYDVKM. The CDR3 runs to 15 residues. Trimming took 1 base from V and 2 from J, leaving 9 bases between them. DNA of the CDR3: TGTGCCAGCAGTTTATCAGGTTGGCGCAATCAGCCCCAGCATTTT. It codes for CASSLSGWRNQPQHF.